A selection of T cell receptor beta chains follows, all from one sample in a study of blood T cell repertoires in COVID-19. TCRdb's copy holds only in-frame clones and misses some; the assay was immunoSEQ multiplex PCR. The sample includes about 250,000 clones, 84% of them seen just once. Material: peripheral blood. Source of these receptors: a woman in her thirties or forties who had recovered from COVID-19. Both conserved end residues are part of each CDR3. Fields, in order: CDR3 length, V gene, D gene, CDR3 protein. A D gene is named only where the DNA matches it firmly.

14 TRBV10-3 NA CAISESWTADTQYF
15 TRBV10-3 NA CAISESLNRGNTIYF
15 TRBV6-6 NA CASSGLGGYNEKLFF
12 TRBV3-1/TRBV3-2 NA CASSQVQVGYTF
17 TRBV5-1 TRBD2 CASSLGLAGTGTDTQYF
13 TRBV10-3 TRBD1 CAITPDRENGYTF
12 TRBV29-1 TRBD2 CSVSGGSYEQYF
17 TRBV18 TRBD2 CASSPPGSGGQRETQYF
14 TRBV28 TRBD1 CASNTEGASEKLFF
15 TRBV28 TRBD1 CASSFPTGQSSPLHF
16 TRBV19 NA CASIPTGPPSNYGYTF
12 TRBV5-6 TRBD1 CASSSGQTEQFF
13 TRBV11-2 TRBD1 CASRRTGANEQFF
12 TRBV29-1 NA CSVGRGDSEAFF
12 TRBV3-1/TRBV3-2 NA CASSPLRGGPFF
18 TRBV28 TRBD1 CASRTGTAFYPSNYGYTF
15 TRBV5-1 NA CASTTGPRSGNTIYF
14 TRBV7-9 NA CASSHGQFQETQYF
14 TRBV28 NA CASKAGGVTDTQYF
18 TRBV3-1/TRBV3-2 NA CASSSKDGRTSGANVLTF
16 TRBV4-1 TRBD1 CASSQPTGTGSGEQYF
12 TRBV11-3 NA CASSLAGYEQFF
12 TRBV6-6 NA CASSSPQDEQFF
12 TRBV28 NA CASERSSYEQYF
15 TRBV6-6 NA CASSPGLKRGYGYTF
14 TRBV5-5 NA CASSLVPGNTEAFF
13 TRBV7-9 NA CASSFRDLETQYF
15 TRBV3-1/TRBV3-2 NA CASSQGQFFYNEQFF
12 TRBV28 NA CASSPPGEPLHF